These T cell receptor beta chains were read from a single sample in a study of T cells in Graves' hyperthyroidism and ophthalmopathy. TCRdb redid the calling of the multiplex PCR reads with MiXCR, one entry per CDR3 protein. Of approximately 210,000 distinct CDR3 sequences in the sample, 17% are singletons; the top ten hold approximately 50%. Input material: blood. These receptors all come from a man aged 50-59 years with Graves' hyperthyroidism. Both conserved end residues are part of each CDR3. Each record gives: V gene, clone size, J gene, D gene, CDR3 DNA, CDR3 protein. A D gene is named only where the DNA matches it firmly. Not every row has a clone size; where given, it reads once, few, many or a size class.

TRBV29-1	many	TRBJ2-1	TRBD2	TGCAGCGTTGAAGGCGGGGGACCTTACAATGAGCAGTTCTTC	CSVEGGGPYNEQFF
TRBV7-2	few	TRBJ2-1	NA	TGTGCCAGCATCCGAAGCGGGTGGAATGAGCAGTTCTTC	CASIRSGWNEQFF
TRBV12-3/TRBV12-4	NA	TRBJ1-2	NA	TGTGCCAGCACCTGGGGCTACTATGGCTACACCTTC	CASTWGYYGYTF
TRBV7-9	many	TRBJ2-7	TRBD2	TGTGCCAGCAGCGATGGGACTAGCGGGAGTTACGAGCAGTACTTC	CASSDGTSGSYEQYF
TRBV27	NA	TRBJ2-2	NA	TGTGCCAGCAGTTTAAAGGGGTGGGGGGGGGAGCTGTTTTTT	CASSLKGWGGELFF
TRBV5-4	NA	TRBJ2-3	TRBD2	TGTGCCAGCAGCTCCGGGACTAGCGGGAGATCGCAGTATTTT	CASSSGTSGRSQYF
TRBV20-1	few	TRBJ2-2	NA	TGCAGGCATCAGGGGCCCCCCGGGGAGCTGTTTTTT	CRHQGPPGELFF
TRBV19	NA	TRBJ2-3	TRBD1	TGTGCCAGTAGTGGCAGACAGGGGGCAGATACGCAGTATTTT	CASSGRQGADTQYF
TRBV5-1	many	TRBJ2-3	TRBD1	TGCGCCAGCAGCCCGGAACAGGGGGCCCGCACAGATACGCAGTATTTT	CASSPEQGARTDTQYF
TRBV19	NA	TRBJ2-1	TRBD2	TGTGCCATAGAGGTCCCTAGCGGGGAGCAGTTCTTC	CAIEVPSGEQFF
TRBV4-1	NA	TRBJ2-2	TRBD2	TGCGCCAGCAGCCAAGGCGGCGGGAGGGTTCCCACCGGGGAGCTGTTTTTT	CASSQGGGRVPTGELFF
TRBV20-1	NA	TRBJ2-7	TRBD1	TGCAGTGCTAGAGATAGTAGGGACAGGGGTGAGGAGCAGTACTTC	CSARDSRDRGEEQYF
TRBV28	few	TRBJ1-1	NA	TGTGCCAGCAGTCCGGACGCCGAAATGAACACTGAAGCTTTCTTT	CASSPDAEMNTEAFF
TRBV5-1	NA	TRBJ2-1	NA	TGCGCCAGCAGCCTGAGCACCGACAATGAGCAGTTCTTC	CASSLSTDNEQFF
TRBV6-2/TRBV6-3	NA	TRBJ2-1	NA	TGTGCCAGCAGTTACTCCCGGTCGAATGAGCAGTTCTTC	CASSYSRSNEQFF
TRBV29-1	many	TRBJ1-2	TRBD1	TGCAGCGTGGAAGGTACAGGGGGCGGTGGCTACACCTTC	CSVEGTGGGGYTF
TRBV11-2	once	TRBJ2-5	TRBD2	TGTGCCAGCAGCCAAGGGCGACCTAGCGGGAGGAAAGAGACCCAGTACTTC	CASSQGRPSGRKETQYF
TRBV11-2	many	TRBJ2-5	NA	TGTGCCAGCAGCTTGAGGGGTTACAGGGAAGAGACCCAGTACTTC	CASSLRGYREETQYF
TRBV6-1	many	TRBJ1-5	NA	TGTGCCAGCAGTGCCCAGGGCGCTCAGCCCCAGCATTTT	CASSAQGAQPQHF
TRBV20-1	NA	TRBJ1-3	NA	TGCAGTGCTCAAGTTTCCGGTGGAAACACCATATATTTT	CSAQVSGGNTIYF
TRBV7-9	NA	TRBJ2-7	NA	TGTGCCAGCAGCCCTCGAAGGGAGAGTGGTTTCTACGAGCAGTACTTC	CASSPRRESGFYEQYF
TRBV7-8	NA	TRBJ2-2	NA	TGTGCCAGCAGCTTAGTCAGGGAAGGTACCGGGGAGCTGTTTTTT	CASSLVREGTGELFF
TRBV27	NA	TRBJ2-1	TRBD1	TGTGCCAGCAGTTCCTCGGACAGGGCTTTCAATGAGCAGTTCTTC	CASSSSDRAFNEQFF
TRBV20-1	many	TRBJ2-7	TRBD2	TGCAGTTATAATCCGGGACTAGCGGGACTTAGCTCCTACGAGCAGTACTTC	CSYNPGLAGLSSYEQYF
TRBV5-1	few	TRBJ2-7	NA	TGCGCCAGCAGCACGGACAGCTCCTACGAGCAGTACTTC	CASSTDSSYEQYF